The entry below gives a single TCR beta chain sequence along with its context. Its antigen is not known. The CDR3 has 12 residues. V was trimmed by 5 bases and J by 7 bases, leaving 9 bases between them. Cultured CD4+ T cell DNA was sequenced using the Oncomine TCR Beta short-read assay. Using its own MiXCR run on the PCR reads, TCRdb lists one record per CDR3 protein. The sample carries some 16,000 distinct CDR3 sequences, around 52% recorded once. The source of the sample is a study of vaccination and CD4 T cells after COVID-19. For the study at large: Stimulation of cells relied on overlapping spike peptides derived from SARS-CoV-2, HCoV-NL63, HCoV-OC43 and HCoV-229E. Treatment of control cultures consisted of a CEFX pool, an HIV-1 Nef pool, or no peptide.

Treatment reported: approximately 11-day PBMC culture with coronavirus spike peptide pools or control peptides (ViraFEST assay). Under the ViraFEST approach, antigen-specific T cells were expanded with peptide pools and TCRs subsequently sequenced. About 1.8 million PBMCs per well were cultured with roughly 9.6 IU/ml IL-2 and about 10 ug/ml peptide pools. The source is a human donor who had recovered from COVID-19. The material was CD4+ T cells from blood, cultured in vitro, obtained before SARS-CoV-2 vaccination. The J gene is TRBJ1-5, the V gene TRBV12-3 or TRBV12-4, with unresolved D. For the CDR3, the DNA is TGTGCCAGCAGTGAAGGTGCGCAGCCCCAGCATTTT. It specifies CASSEGAQPQHF.